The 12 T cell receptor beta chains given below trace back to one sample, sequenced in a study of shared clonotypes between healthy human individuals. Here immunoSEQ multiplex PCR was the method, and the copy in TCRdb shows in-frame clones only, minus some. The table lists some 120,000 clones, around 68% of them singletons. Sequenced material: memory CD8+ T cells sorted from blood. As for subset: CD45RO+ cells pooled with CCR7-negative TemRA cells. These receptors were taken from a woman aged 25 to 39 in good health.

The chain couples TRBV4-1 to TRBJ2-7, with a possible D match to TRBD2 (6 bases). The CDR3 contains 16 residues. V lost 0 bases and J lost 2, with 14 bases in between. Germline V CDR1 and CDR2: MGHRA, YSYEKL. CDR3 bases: TGCGCCAGCAGCCAAGATTTGGGCGGGATCACCTACGAGCAGTACTTC. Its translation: CASSQDLGGITYEQYF.

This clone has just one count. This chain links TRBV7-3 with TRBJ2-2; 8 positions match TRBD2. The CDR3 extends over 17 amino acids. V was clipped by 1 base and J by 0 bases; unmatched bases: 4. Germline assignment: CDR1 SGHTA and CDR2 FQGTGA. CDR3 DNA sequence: TGTGCCAGCAGCTTAAGTGCGGGAGGAACGAACACCGGGGAGCTGTTTTTT. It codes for CASSLSAGGTNTGELFF.

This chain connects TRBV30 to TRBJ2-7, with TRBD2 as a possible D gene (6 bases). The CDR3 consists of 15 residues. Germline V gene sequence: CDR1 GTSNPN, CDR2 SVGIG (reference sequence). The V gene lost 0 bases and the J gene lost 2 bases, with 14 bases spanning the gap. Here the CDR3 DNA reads TGTGCCTGGAGTGTACCGCCCGGGGGTACCTACGAGCAGTACTTC. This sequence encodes CAWSVPPGGTYEQYF.

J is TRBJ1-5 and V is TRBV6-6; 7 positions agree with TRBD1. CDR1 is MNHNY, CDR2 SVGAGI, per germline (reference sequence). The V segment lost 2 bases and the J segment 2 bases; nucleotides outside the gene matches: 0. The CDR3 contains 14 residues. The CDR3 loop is CASSYQGGNQPQHF. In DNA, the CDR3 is TGTGCCAGCAGTTACCAGGGGGGCAATCAGCCCCAGCATTTT.

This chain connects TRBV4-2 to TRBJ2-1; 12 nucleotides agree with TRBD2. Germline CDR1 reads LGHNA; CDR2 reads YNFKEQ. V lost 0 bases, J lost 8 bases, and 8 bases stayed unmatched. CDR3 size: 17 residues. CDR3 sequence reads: CASSQETLAGGTYEQFF. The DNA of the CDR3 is TGTGCCAGCAGCCAAGAAACACTAGCGGGAGGTACTTATGAGCAGTTCTTC.

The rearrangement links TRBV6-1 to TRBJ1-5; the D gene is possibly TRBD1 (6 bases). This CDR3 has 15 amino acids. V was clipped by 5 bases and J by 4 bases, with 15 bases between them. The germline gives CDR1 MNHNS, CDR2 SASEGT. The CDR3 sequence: CASSIRTVRNQPQHF. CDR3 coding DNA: TGTGCCAGCAGTATCCGGACAGTGAGGAATCAGCCCCAGCATTTT.

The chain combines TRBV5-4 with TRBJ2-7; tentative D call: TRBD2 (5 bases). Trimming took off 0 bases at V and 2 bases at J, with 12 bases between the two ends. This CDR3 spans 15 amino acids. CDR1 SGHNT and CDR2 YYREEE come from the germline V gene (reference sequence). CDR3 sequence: CASSLVGAGPYEQYF. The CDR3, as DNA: TGTGCCAGCAGCTTGGTAGGCGCGGGTCCCTACGAGCAGTACTTC.

CDR3 DNA: TGCGCCAGCAGCTTGGCTGGGACAGGAGCCATCTATGGCTACACCTTC. Its translation: CASSLAGTGAIYGYTF. The chain links TRBV5-1 to TRBJ1-2; 8 bases map to TRBD1. CDR3 length: 16 residues. V lost 0 bases and J lost 4; bases outside the gene matches: 8. Germline CDR1 SGHRS, CDR2 YFSETQ.

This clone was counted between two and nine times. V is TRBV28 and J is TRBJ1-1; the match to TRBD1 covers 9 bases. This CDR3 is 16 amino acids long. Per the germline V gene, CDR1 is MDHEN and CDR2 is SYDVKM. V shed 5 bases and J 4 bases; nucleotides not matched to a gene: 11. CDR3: CASSPPMTGGGTEAFF. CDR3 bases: TGTGCCAGCAGTCCTCCGATGACAGGGGGAGGCACTGAAGCTTTCTTT. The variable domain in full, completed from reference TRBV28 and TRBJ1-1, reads DVKVTQSSRYLVKRTGEKVFLECVQDMDHENMFWYRQDPGLGLRLIYFSYDVKMKEKGDIPEGYSVSREKKERFSLILESASTNQTSMYLCASSPPMTGGGTEAFFGQGTRLTVV.

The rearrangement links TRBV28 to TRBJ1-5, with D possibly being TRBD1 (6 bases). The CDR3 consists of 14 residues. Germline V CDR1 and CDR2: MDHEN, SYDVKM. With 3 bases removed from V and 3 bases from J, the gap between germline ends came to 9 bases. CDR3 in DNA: TGTGCCAGCAGTTTGGGGGACAACAATCAGCCCCAGCATTTT. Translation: CASSLGDNNQPQHF.

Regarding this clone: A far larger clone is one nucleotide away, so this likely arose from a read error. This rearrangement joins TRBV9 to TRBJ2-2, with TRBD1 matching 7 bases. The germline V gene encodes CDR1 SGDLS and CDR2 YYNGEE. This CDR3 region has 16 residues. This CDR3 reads CVSSSGQLSNTGELFF. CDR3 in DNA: TGTGTCAGCAGCTCGGGACAGCTGTCGAACACCGGGGAGCTGTTTTTT.

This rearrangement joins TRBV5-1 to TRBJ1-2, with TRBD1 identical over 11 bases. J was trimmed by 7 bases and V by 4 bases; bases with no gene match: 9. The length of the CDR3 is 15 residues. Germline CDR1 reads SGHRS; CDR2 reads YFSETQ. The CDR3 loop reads CASSPWTGGVPGYTF. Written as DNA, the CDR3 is TGCGCCAGCAGCCCCTGGACAGGGGGCGTTCCTGGCTACACCTTC.